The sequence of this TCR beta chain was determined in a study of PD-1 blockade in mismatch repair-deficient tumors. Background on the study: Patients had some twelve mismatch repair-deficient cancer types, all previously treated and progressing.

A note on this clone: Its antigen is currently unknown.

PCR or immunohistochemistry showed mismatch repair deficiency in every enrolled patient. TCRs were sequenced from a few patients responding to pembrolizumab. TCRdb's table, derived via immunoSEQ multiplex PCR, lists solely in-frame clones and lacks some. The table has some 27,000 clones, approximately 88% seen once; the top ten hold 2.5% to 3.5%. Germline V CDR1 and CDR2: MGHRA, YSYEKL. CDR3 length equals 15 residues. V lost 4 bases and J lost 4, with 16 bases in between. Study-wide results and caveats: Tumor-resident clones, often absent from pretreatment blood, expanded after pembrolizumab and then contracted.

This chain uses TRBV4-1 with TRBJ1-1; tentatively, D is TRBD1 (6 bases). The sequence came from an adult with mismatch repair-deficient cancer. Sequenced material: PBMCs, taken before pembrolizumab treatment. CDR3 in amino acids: CASSPNRGARTEAFF. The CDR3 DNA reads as TGCGCCAGCAGCCCAAACCGGGGGGCGCGCACTGAAGCTTTCTTT.